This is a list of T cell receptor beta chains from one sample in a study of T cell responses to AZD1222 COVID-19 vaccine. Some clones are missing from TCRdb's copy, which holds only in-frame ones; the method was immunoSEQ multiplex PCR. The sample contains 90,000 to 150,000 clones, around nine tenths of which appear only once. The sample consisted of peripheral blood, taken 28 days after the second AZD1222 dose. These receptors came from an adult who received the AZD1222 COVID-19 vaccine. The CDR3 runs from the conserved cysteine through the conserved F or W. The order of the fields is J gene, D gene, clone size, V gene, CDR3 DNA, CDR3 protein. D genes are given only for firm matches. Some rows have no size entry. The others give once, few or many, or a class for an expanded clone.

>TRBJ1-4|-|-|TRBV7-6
TGTGCCAGCAGCCCCACCAGAGGAGAACTGGAAAAACTGTTTTTT
CASSPTRGELEKLFF
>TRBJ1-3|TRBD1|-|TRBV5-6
TGTGCCAGCAGCCTGACTAGGGGGCTCAACTCTGGAAACACCATATATTTT
CASSLTRGLNSGNTIYF
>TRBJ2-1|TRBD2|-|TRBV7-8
TGTGCCAGCAGCTTACGCTTCAGCGGGAGCCGGTATCATGAGCAGTTCTTC
CASSLRFSGSRYHEQFF
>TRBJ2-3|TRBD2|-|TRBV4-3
TGCGCCAGCAGCCTCCGACCCCAGCGGGAGATGGGAACAGATACGCAGTATTTT
CASSLRPQREMGTDTQYF
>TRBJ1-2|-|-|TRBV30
TGTGCCTGGAGTGTACTAAGGCATGGCTACACCTTC
CAWSVLRHGYTF
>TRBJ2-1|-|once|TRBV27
TGTGCCAGCAGCCCAGAGGGACGTGAGCAGTTCTTC
CASSPEGREQFF
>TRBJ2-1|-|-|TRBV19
TGTGCCAGTAGTTCCGGGACCCACAATGAGCAGTTCTTC
CASSSGTHNEQFF
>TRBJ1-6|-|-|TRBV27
TGTGCCAGCAGGTACATACTGGATAATTCACCCCTCCACTTT
CASRYILDNSPLHF
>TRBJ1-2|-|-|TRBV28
TGTGCCAGCAGCAGGACATACAATGGCTACACCTTC
CASSRTYNGYTF
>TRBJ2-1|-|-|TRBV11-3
TGTGCCAGCAGCTTAGTCCCAGAACAAAAGGAGCAGTTCTTC
CASSLVPEQKEQFF
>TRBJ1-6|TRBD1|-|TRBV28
TGTGCCAGCATAGACCCCGGCAGGGGGCGGAATTCACCCCTCCACTTT
CASIDPGRGRNSPLHF
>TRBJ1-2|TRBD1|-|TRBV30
TGTGCCTCGGAGCGCCCAGGGGGCGGCTATGGCTACACCTTC
CASERPGGGYGYTF
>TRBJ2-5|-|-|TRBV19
TGTGCCAGTAATCCCTCAGGACAGAACGGAGAGACCCAGTACTTC
CASNPSGQNGETQYF
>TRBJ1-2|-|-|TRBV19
TGTGCCAGTAGTACACCTACGTCAGGATTTTATGGCTACACCTTC
CASSTPTSGFYGYTF
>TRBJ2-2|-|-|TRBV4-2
TGTGCCAGCAGCCAAGGGTCACACACGAACGGGGTCGGGGAGCTGTTTTTT
CASSQGSHTNGVGELFF
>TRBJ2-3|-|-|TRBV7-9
TGTGCCAGCAGCCCACCCCTTAAAGGGACCGGCGGGGATACGCAGTATTTT
CASSPPLKGTGGDTQYF
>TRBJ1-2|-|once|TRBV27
TGTGCCAGCAGTTTATCTGGGGAAAACTATGGCTACACCTTC
CASSLSGENYGYTF
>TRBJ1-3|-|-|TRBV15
TGTGCCACCAGCATGGGCTCTGGAAACACCATATATTTT
CATSMGSGNTIYF
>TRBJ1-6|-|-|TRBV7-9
TGTGCCAGCAGCTTATCGGCCAGCAATAATTCACCCCTCCACTTT
CASSLSASNNSPLHF
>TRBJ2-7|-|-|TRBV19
TGTGCCAGTCGGGACGGCGCCTACGAGCAGTACTTC
CASRDGAYEQYF
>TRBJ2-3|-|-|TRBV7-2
TGTGCCAGCAGCTTAGTTGGCCCAGGGTCTGGGGCAGATACGCAGTATTTT
CASSLVGPGSGADTQYF
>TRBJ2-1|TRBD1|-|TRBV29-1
TGCAGCGTTGAAGGGACAGGGTACAATGAGCAGTTCTTC
CSVEGTGYNEQFF
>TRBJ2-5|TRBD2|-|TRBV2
TGTGCCAGCAGTGAAGCGGATGCGGGAGATCAAGAGACCCAGTACTTC
CASSEADAGDQETQYF
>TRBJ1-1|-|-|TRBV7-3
TGTGCCAGCAGCTTGGAGGGCAGGGACACTGAAGCTTTCTTT
CASSLEGRDTEAFF
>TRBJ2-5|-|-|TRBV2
TGTGCCAGCAGTGGCGCGGGAAGGGGAGAGACCCAGTACTTC
CASSGAGRGETQYF
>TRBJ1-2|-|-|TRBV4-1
TGCGCCAGCAGCCCCGGGGTTCATGGCTACACCTTC
CASSPGVHGYTF
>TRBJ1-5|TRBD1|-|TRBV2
TGTGCCAGCAGCCAAGACCGGGACAGAATTCAGCCCCAGCATTTT
CASSQDRDRIQPQHF
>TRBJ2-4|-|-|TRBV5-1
TGCGCCAGCAGCTTAGAGTCCCCACAAGCCAAAAACATTCAGTACTTC
CASSLESPQAKNIQYF
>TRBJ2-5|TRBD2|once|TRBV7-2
TGTGCCAGCAGCTTTCCTAGCGGGGGTGGGGAGACCCAGTACTTC
CASSFPSGGGETQYF
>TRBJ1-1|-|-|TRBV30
TGTGCCTGGAGTGTGGGAAGTGGAGCTTTCTTT
CAWSVGSGAFF
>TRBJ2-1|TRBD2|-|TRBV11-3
TGTGCCAGCAGCCGTTACAAGACTAGCGGGAGAATCAACTACAATGAGCAGTTCTTC
CASSRYKTSGRINYNEQFF
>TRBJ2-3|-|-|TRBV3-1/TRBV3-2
TGTGCCAGCAGCTCTGTTGATACGCAGTATTTT
CASSSVDTQYF
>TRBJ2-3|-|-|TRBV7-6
TGTGCCAGCAGCTTAGGAGCGGCAGGAGGCACAGATACGCAGTATTTT
CASSLGAAGGTDTQYF
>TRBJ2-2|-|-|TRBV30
TGTGCCTGGAGTGTGGATAACACCGGGGAGCTGTTTTTT
CAWSVDNTGELFF
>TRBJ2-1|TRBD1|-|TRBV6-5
TGTGCCAGCAGTTACGCGAAGGGGGCGAATGAGCAGTTCTTC
CASSYAKGANEQFF
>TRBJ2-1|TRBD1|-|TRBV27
TGTGCCAGCGATTCGGACAGGGCCCTCTACAATGAGCAGTTCTTC
CASDSDRALYNEQFF
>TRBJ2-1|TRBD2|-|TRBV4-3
TGCGCCAGCAGCCACTCCAGGACTAGCGGTGAGCAGTTCTTC
CASSHSRTSGEQFF
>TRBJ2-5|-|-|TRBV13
TGTGCCAAGGACGGGCGGGAGACCCAGTACTTC
CAKDGRETQYF
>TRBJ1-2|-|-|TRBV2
TGTGCCAGCAGTCGAGAATATAACTATGGCTACACCTTC
CASSREYNYGYTF
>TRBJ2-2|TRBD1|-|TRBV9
TGTGCCAGCAGCGACCAGACAGGGCTGAACACCGGGGAGCTGTTTTTT
CASSDQTGLNTGELFF
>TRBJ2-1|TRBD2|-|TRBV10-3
TGTGCCATCAGTGGTGCCGGGACTAGCGGGGGCAATGAGCAGTTCTTC
CAISGAGTSGGNEQFF
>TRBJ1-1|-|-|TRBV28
TGTGCCAGCAGTTTAAAGGTCAACACTGAAGCTTTCTTT
CASSLKVNTEAFF
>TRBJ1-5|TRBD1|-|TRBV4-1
TGCGCCAGCAGCCAGAGGACAGGGGACCCCAATCAGCCCCAGCATTTT
CASSQRTGDPNQPQHF
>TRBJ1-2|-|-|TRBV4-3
TGCGCCAGCAGCAAGGAGAATAACTATGGCTACACCTTC
CASSKENNYGYTF
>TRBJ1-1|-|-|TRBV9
TGTGCCAGCAGCGCCCAGGGGCTCGGGAACACTGAAGCTTTCTTT
CASSAQGLGNTEAFF
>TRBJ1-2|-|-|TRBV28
TGTGCCAGCAGTTTAGAGTCGCAGGGAGCTAACTATGGCTACACCTTC
CASSLESQGANYGYTF
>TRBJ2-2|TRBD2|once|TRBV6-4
TGTGCCAGCAGTCCCAGGACTAGCGTGAACACCGGGGAGCTGTTTTTT
CASSPRTSVNTGELFF
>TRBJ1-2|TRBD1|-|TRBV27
TGTGCCAGCGGGGGGACAGGGAAGTATGGCTACACCTTC
CASGGTGKYGYTF
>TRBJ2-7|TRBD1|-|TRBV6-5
TGTGCCAGCAGTTACACGGGACAGGGAATCGAGCAGTACTTC
CASSYTGQGIEQYF
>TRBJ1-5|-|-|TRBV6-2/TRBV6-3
TGTGCCAGCAGCCACGGACGGAGTAGCAATCAGCCCCAGCATTTT
CASSHGRSSNQPQHF
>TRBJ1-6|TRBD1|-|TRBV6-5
TGTGCCAGCAGACCGACAGGGGCTCAATCACCCCTCCACTTT
CASRPTGAQSPLHF
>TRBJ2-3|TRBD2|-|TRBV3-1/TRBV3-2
TGTGCCAGCAGCCAGCTAGCGGTAGGCGGAGGAGCAGATACGCAGTATTTT
CASSQLAVGGGADTQYF
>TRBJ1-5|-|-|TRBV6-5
TGTGCCAGCAGCCTAGAGGGGGTCAATCAGCCCCAGCATTTT
CASSLEGVNQPQHF